These 16 T cell receptor beta chains were sequenced from one sample in a study of spatial heterogeneity in lung cancer. Time point given: sample taken at primary tumor resection. Sequencing was performed on whole RNA extracted from tumor and nontumor lung tissue, or from frozen PBMC, and the material was left unsorted. TCRdb re-called the 5' RACE reads with MiXCR, one entry per CDR3 protein. The table shows roughly 80,000 distinct CDR3 sequences, with roughly 12% occurring only once. This specimen consisted of PBMCs, obtained at surgery. The source is a male donor with early-stage non-small cell lung cancer.

This clonotype was detected only a few times. The genes are TRBV7-9 and TRBJ2-1; 10 bases are shared with TRBD1. The CDR3 consists of 15 residues. The germline V gene encodes CDR1 SEHNR and CDR2 FQNEAQ (reference sequence). V lost 4 bases to trimming and J lost 5 bases; unmatched junction nucleotides: 5. The CDR3 nucleotides read TGTGCCAGCAGCTCTCCGGGACAGGGGAACAATGAGCAGTTCTTC. This sequence encodes CASSSPGQGNNEQFF.

The V call is TRBV15, the J call TRBJ1-2; TRBD1 matches at 8 bases. Germline V gene sequence: CDR1 LNHNV, CDR2 YYDKDF (reference sequence). The CDR3 loop spans 15 amino acids. J gave up 4 bases and V 3 bases, and 7 bases lay outside the gene matches. The CDR3 DNA sequence: TGTGCCACCAGCAGTGGGCCAGGGGGCTCCTATGGCTACACCTTC. It yields the protein CATSSGPGGSYGYTF.

In nucleotides, the CDR3 is TGTGCCAGCAGCTACCGGGGAGGAGGCTCCTATAATTCACCCCTCCACTTT. Residues: CASSYRGGGSYNSPLHF. The chain employs TRBV7-2 and TRBJ1-6; D is uncertain. Germline V gene lookup returns CDR1 SGHTA and CDR2 FQGNSA. CDR3 length equals 17 residues. The V and J ends lost 4 bases and 0 bases respectively, with 13 bases between them.

The V gene is TRBV12-3 or TRBV12-4, the J gene TRBJ2-3, with D possibly being TRBD2 (5 bases). The CDR3 covers 16 residues. V lost 5 bases and J 5 bases, leaving 20 bases between the germline ends. The CDR3, as DNA: TGTGCCAGCAGTCCCCGGACTGGCTCAGGAAGAGATACGCAGTATTTT. Translation gives CASSPRTGSGRDTQYF.

The rearrangement links TRBV6-1 to TRBJ1-4; D is unresolved. The CDR3 covers 15 residues. Trimming shortened V by 5 bases and J by 0 bases, and 10 bases separated the two germline ends. CDR1 and CDR2 from the germline V gene are MNHNS and SASEGT. The CDR3 reads CASSPVWATNEKLFF. Here the CDR3 DNA reads TGTGCCAGCAGTCCTGTCTGGGCAACTAATGAAAAACTGTTTTTT.

This clonotype appeared a few times. The chain joins TRBV5-1 to TRBJ2-2; perhaps TRBD1 as D (5 bases). Per germline, CDR1 SGHRS and CDR2 YFSETQ. V lost 0 bases and J lost 4, with 16 bases in between. The CDR3 is made up of 17 amino acids. The CDR3 nucleotides read TGCGCCAGCAGCTTGGATGCTCAGGGCTTAATCACCGGGGAGCTGTTTTTT. Protein: CASSLDAQGLITGELFF.

V is TRBV7-2 and J is TRBJ1-5; perhaps TRBD1 as D (5 bases). With 1 base removed from V and 5 bases from J, the gap between germline ends came to 9 bases. The CDR3 covers 14 residues. Germline CDR1 and CDR2: SGHTA and FQGNSA. CDR3 nucleotides: TGTGCCAGCAGCTTAGGGGGACCTCATCAGCCCCAGCATTTT. Its translation: CASSLGGPHQPQHF.

This clonotype has a handful of counts. CDR3 in DNA: TGTGCCAGCAGTTTATCTGTCCAGACCGGGGAGCTGTTTTTT. It yields the protein CASSLSVQTGELFF. The chain employs TRBV12-3 or TRBV12-4 and TRBJ2-2; D remains unclear. CDR3 length: 14 residues. V was shortened by 2 bases and J by 5 bases, with 9 bases between the two germline ends.

The table lists this clonotype with many counts. This chain links TRBV5-1 with TRBJ2-3; D perhaps matches TRBD2 (6 bases). There are 12 residues in the CDR3. Germline V gene data show CDR1 as SGHRS and CDR2 as YFSETQ. With 3 bases removed from V and 5 bases from J, the gap between germline ends came to 7 bases. Here the CDR3 reads CASSSTRDTQYF. DNA for the CDR3: TGCGCCAGCAGCTCGACTAGAGATACGCAGTATTTT.

The V call is TRBV21-1, the J call TRBJ2-1; the table's D call of TRBD2 was not tested on the DNA. TRBV21-1 is described as a pseudogene. The CDR3 spans 18 residues. CDR3 region: CASSKEGSGPSSYNEQFF. The CDR3 region has the DNA TGTGCCAGCAGCAAAGAGGGTAGCGGGCCGAGCTCCTACAATGAGCAGTTCTTC.

V usage is TRBV6-1 and J usage is TRBJ1-1; 7 bases align to TRBD1. CDR1 and CDR2 (germline): MNHNS, SASEGT. V shed 2 bases, J shed 5 bases, and the junction held 5 bases outside the gene matches. The CDR3 covers 14 residues. The chain's CDR3 is CASSETGEWTEAFF. DNA of the CDR3: TGTGCCAGCAGTGAAACAGGGGAATGGACTGAAGCTTTCTTT.

The chain joins TRBV6-6 to TRBJ2-3; perhaps TRBD2 as D (7 bases). CDR1 MNHNY and CDR2 SVGAGI come from the germline V gene (reference sequence). This CDR3 has 16 amino acids. Trimming removed 2 bases from V and 1 base from J, with 13 bases in between. The CDR3 region is CASSYGRGGGTDTQYF. CDR3 DNA sequence: TGTGCCAGCAGTTACGGTCGAGGGGGGGGCACAGATACGCAGTATTTT.

In its sample, this clonotype was seen a few times. The chain carries TRBV3-1 and TRBJ2-2; no firm D call. V shed 2 bases and J shed 1 base, with 8 bases lying between them. This CDR3 spans 15 amino acids. The germline V gene has CDR1 LGHDT and CDR2 YNNKEL (reference sequence). Here the CDR3 reads CASSQQAGNTGELFF. The DNA of the CDR3 is TGTGCCAGCAGCCAACAAGCAGGGAACACCGGGGAGCTGTTTTTT.

This clonotype has a handful of counts. The V call is TRBV4-2, the J call TRBJ2-6; TRBD1 is a possible D gene (6 bases). The CDR3 contains 17 residues. Trimming cost V 0 bases and J 2 bases, with 11 bases left between them. From germline, CDR1 is LGHNA and CDR2 YNFKEQ. This CDR3 reads CASSQETGTPGANVLTF. The CDR3 nucleotides are TGTGCCAGCAGCCAAGAAACAGGGACCCCTGGGGCCAACGTCCTGACTTTC.

Only one count was recorded for this clonotype. V usage is TRBV3-1 and J usage is TRBJ2-7, with no clear D. The CDR3 totals 13 residues. The V end lost 3 bases, the J end lost 4 bases, and 10 bases lay between the germline ends. The germline V gene has CDR1 LGHDT and CDR2 YNNKEL (reference sequence). Here the CDR3 DNA reads TGTGCCAGCAGCCACAGGCCGGGTTACGAGCAGTACTTC. Protein sequence: CASSHRPGYEQYF.

This clonotype has more than one count but fewer than ten. J is TRBJ2-7 and V is TRBV5-4; TRBD1 is a possible D gene (5 bases). Germline V gene sequence: CDR1 SGHNT, CDR2 YYREEE (reference sequence). The length of the CDR3 is 14 residues. V was pared by 0 bases and J by 6 bases, with 13 bases between. As DNA, the CDR3 is TGTGCCAGCAGCTTGGGTCAGGGAAAGGGCGAGCAGTACTTC. It codes for CASSLGQGKGEQYF.